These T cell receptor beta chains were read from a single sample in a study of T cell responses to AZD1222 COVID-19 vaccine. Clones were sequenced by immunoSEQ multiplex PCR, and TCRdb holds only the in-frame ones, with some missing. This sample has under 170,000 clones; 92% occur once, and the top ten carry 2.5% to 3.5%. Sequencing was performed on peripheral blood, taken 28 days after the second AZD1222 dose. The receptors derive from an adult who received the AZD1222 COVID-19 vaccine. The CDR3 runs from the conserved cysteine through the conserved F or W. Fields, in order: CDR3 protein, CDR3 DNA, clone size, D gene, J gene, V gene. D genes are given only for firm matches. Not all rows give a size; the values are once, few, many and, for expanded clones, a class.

CASSLGVAGELETQYF	TGTGCCAGCAGCTTAGGGGTAGCGGGAGAACTAGAGACCCAGTACTTC	-	TRBD2	TRBJ2-5	TRBV7-2
CATTPGRDSYNEQFF	TGTGCCACCACCCCGGGGCGGGACTCCTACAATGAGCAGTTCTTC	-	-	TRBJ2-1	TRBV15
CASSRGLVKTTDTQYF	TGTGCCAGCAGCCGGGGACTAGTTAAGACCACAGATACGCAGTATTTT	few	TRBD2	TRBJ2-3	TRBV11-3
CAIKGLAHNEQFF	TGTGCCATCAAAGGCCTAGCGCACAATGAGCAGTTCTTC	few	-	TRBJ2-1	TRBV10-3
CASSQVSSGGRQEVTGELFF	TGTGCCAGCAGCCAAGTATCTTCGGGCGGGAGACAGGAGGTCACCGGGGAGCTGTTTTTT	-	-	TRBJ2-2	TRBV4-2
CASSFSGTGGNEQFF	TGTGCCAGCAGCTTCTCCGGGACAGGGGGAAATGAGCAGTTCTTC	-	TRBD1	TRBJ2-1	TRBV11-2
CASSSGDSDGYTF	TGTGCCAGCAGTTCTGGGGACAGTGACGGCTACACCTTC	-	TRBD1	TRBJ1-2	TRBV28
CASSLAPGRDGYTF	TGTGCCAGCAGCTTGGCCCCCGGGAGGGATGGCTACACCTTC	-	-	TRBJ1-2	TRBV5-4
CAWSVLRRTNPWGSRNIQYF	TGTGCCTGGAGTGTACTCCGGCGGACTAATCCTTGGGGGTCCAGAAACATTCAGTACTTC	-	-	TRBJ2-4	TRBV30
CASSLSAGSYNSPLHF	TGTGCCAGCAGTTTAAGTGCGGGCAGCTATAATTCACCCCTCCACTTT	-	-	TRBJ1-6	TRBV27
CSVEDPPRTSYF	TGCAGCGTTGAAGATCCCCCGAGGACTAGCTACTTC	-	TRBD2	TRBJ2-7	TRBV29-1
CATRLAGTRTDTQYF	TGCGCCACCCGACTAGCGGGAACCCGCACAGATACGCAGTATTTT	-	TRBD2	TRBJ2-3	TRBV4-1
CASSQPYGGPGNTIYF	TGCGCCAGCAGCCAACCATACGGGGGGCCTGGAAACACCATATATTTT	-	-	TRBJ1-3	TRBV4-1
CASSLPGTGGYNEQFF	TGTGCCAGCAGCTTACCCGGGACAGGGGGCTACAATGAGCAGTTCTTC	-	TRBD1	TRBJ2-1	TRBV7-2
CASSQTGDSYEQYF	TGTGCCAGCAGCCAGACAGGGGACTCCTACGAGCAGTACTTC	-	TRBD1	TRBJ2-7	TRBV5-5
CASSSLAGEVGELFF	TGTGCCAGCTCATCGCTAGCGGGAGAAGTCGGGGAGCTGTTTTTT	-	TRBD2	TRBJ2-2	TRBV18
CASSLQDNRPFSYEQYF	TGTGCCAGCAGTCTACAGGATAATAGGCCGTTCTCCTACGAGCAGTACTTC	-	-	TRBJ2-7	TRBV4-2
CASSVGPSEQYF	TGCGCCAGCAGTGTTGGTCCGTCCGAGCAGTACTTC	-	-	TRBJ2-7	TRBV10-2
CASSLSRSASTDTQYF	TGCGCCAGCAGCTTGAGTCGGTCGGCCAGCACAGATACGCAGTATTTT	-	-	TRBJ2-3	TRBV5-1
CASSGGLAGLSSYNEQFF	TGCGCCAGCAGTGGGGGACTAGCGGGCCTAAGCTCCTACAATGAGCAGTTCTTC	-	TRBD2	TRBJ2-1	TRBV10-1